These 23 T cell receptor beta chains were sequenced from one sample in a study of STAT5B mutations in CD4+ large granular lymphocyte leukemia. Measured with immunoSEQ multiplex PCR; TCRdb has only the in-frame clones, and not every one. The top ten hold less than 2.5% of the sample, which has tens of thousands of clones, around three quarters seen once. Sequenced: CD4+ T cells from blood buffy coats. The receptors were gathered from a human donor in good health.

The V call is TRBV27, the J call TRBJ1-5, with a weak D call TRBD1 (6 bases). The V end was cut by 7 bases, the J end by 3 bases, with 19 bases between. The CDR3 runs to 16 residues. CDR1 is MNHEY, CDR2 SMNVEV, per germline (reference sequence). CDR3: CASIPRRGQSNQPQHF. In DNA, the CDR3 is TGTGCCAGCATACCACGTCGAGGACAGTCCAATCAGCCCCAGCATTTT.

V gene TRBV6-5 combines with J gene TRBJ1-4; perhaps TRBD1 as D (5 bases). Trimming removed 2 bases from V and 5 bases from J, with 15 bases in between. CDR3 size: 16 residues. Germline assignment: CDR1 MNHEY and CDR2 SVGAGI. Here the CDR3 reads CASSYRAGRGNEKLFF. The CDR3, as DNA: TGTGCCAGCAGTTACCGCGCGGGGAGGGGAAATGAAAAACTGTTTTTT.

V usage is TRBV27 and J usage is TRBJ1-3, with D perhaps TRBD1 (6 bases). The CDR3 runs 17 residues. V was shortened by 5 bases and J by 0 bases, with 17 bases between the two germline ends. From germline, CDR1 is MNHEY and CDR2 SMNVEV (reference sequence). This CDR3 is CASSPRGGQSSGNTIYF. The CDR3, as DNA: TGTGCCAGCAGTCCAAGGGGGGGGCAGAGCTCTGGAAACACCATATATTTT.

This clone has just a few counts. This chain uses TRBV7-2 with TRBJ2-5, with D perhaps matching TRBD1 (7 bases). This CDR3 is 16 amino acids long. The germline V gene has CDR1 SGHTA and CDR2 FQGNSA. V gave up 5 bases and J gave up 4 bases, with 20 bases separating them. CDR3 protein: CASSILGPGGRETQYF. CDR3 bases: TGTGCCAGCAGCATCCTTGGGCCAGGGGGGAGAGAGACCCAGTACTTC.

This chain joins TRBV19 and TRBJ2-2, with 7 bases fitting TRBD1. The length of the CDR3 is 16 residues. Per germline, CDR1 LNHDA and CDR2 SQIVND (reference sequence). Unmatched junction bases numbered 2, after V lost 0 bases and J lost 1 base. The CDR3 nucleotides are TGTGCCAGTAGTATAGAATCAGGGGGGAACACCGGGGAGCTGTTTTTT. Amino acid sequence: CASSIESGGNTGELFF.

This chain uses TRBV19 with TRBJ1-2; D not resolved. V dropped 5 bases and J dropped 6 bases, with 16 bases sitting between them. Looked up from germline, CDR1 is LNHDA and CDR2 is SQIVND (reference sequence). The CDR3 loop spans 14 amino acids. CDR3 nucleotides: TGTGCCAGTAGTCCTAAGGTTCTTCGGCATGGCTACACCTTC. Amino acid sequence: CASSPKVLRHGYTF.

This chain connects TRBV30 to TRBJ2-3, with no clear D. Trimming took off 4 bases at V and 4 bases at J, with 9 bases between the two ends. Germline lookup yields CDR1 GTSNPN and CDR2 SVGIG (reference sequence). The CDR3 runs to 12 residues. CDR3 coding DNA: TGTGCCTGGACCAACCCGGCAGATACGCAGTATTTT. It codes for CAWTNPADTQYF.

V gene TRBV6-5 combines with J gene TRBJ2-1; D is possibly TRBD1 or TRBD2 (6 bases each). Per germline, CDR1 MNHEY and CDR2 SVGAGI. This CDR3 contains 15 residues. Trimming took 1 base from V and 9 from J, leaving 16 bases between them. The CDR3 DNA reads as TGTGCCAGCAGTTACTGGGGGGCCCGGGGTGGTGAGCAGTTCTTC. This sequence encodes CASSYWGARGGEQFF.

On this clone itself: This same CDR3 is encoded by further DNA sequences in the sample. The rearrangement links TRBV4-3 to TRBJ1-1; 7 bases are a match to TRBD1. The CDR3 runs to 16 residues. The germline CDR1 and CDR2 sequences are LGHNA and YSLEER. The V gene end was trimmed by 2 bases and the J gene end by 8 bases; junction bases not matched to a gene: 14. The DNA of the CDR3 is TGCGCCAGCAGCCAACGGCCGGACAGGATAGGCACCGAAGCTTTCTTT. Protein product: CASSQRPDRIGTEAFF.

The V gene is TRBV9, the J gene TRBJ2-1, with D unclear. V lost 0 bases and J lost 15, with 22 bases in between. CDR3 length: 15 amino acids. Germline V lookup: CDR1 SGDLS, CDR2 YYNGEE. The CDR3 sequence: CASSVGPTDPGLWFF. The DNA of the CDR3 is TGTGCCAGCAGCGTAGGCCCGACTGACCCTGGGCTTTGGTTCTTC.

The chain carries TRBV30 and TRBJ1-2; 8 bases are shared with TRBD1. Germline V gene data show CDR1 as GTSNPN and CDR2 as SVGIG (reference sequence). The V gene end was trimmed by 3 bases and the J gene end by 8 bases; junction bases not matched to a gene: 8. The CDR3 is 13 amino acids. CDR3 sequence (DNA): TGTGCCTGGAGCGGGCAGGGGGCTGGGGGCTACACCTTC. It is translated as CAWSGQGAGGYTF.

This CDR3 reads CSAKGIQGNTGELFF. The DNA for the CDR3 is TGCAGCGCCAAGGGGATTCAAGGGAACACCGGGGAGCTGTTTTTT. V usage is TRBV29-1 and J usage is TRBJ2-2; tentative D call: TRBD1 (5 bases). CDR3 length: 15 residues. Germline CDR1 and CDR2: SQVTM and ANQGSEA. V was pared by 7 bases and J by 1 base, with 16 bases between.

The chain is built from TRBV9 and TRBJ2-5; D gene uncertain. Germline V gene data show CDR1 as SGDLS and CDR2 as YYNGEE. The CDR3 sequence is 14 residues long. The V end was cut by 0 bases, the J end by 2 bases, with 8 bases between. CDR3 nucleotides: TGTGCCAGCAGCGTAGGGACGGCACAAGAGACCCAGTACTTC. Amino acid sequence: CASSVGTAQETQYF.

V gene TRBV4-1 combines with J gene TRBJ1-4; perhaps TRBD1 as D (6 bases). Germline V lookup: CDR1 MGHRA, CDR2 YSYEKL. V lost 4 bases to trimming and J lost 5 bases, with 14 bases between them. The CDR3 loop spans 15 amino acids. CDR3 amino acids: CASSLSQTGNEKLFF. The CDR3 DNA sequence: TGCGCCAGCAGCCTGTCCCAGACAGGAAATGAAAAACTGTTTTTT.

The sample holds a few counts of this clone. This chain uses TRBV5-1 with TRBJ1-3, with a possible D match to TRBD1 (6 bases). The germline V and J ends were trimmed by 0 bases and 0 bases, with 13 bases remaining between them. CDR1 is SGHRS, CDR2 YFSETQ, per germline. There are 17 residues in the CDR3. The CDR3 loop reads CASSLARGQFSGNTIYF. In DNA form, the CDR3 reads TGCGCCAGCAGCTTGGCTCGTGGACAGTTCTCTGGAAACACCATATATTTT.

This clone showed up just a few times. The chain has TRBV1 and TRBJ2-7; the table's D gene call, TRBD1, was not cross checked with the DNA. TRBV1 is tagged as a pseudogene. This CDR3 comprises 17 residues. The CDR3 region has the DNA TGCACCAGCAGCCAAGATCCTGGGGGCCGCAGCTCCTACGAGCAGTACTTC. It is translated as CTSSQDPGGRSSYEQYF.

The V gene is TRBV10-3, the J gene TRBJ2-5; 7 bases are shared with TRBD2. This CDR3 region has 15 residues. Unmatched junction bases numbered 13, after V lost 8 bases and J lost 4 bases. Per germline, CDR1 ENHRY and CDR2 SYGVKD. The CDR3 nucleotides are TGTGCCATCGGGTGGGGTACGGGGGGAGGAGAGACCCAGTACTTC. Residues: CAIGWGTGGGETQYF.

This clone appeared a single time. CDR3 protein: CASSLDSRNTEAFF. CDR3 DNA: TGCGCCAGCAGCTTGGACAGTCGGAACACTGAAGCTTTCTTT. The J gene is TRBJ1-1, the V gene TRBV5-1; D gene ambiguous. V was cut by 0 bases and J by 1 base, with 7 bases left in between. This CDR3 has 14 amino acids. Germline loops: CDR1 SGHRS, CDR2 YFSETQ.

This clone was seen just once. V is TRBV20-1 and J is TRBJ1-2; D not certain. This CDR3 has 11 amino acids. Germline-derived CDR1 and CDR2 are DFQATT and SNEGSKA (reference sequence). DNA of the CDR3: TGCATTGGACCGGCTCGCTATGGCTACACCTTC. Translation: CIGPARYGYTF.

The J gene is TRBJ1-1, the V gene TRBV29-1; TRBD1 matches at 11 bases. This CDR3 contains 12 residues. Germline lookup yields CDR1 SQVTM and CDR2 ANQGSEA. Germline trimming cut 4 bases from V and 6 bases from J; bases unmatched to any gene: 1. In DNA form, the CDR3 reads TGCAGCGTTGGGGACAGGGGGGCTGAAGCTTTCTTT. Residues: CSVGDRGAEAFF.

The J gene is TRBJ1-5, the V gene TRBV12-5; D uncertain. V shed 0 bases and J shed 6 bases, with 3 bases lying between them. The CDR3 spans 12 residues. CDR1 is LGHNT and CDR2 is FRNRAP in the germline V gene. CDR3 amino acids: CASGLVPQPQHF. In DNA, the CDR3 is TGTGCTAGTGGTTTGGTACCTCAGCCCCAGCATTTT. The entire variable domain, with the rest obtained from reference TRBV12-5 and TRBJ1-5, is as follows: DARVTQTPRHKVTEMGQEVTMRCQPILGHNTVFWYRQTMMQGLELLAYFRNRAPLDDSGMPKDRFSAEMPDATLATLKIQPSEPRDSAVYFCASGLVPQPQHFGDGTRLSIL.

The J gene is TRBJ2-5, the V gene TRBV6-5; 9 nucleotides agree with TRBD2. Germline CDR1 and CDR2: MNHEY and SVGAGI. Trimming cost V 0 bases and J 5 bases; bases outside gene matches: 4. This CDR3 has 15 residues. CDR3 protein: CASSYSAGGLETQYF. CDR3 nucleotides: TGTGCCAGCAGTTACTCGGCGGGGGGGCTCGAGACCCAGTACTTC.

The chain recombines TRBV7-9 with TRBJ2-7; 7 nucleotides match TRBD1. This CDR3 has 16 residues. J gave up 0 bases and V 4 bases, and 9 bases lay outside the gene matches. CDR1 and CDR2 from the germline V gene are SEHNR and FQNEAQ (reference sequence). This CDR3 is CASSSTGTEFSYEQYF. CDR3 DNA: TGTGCCAGCAGCTCTACCGGGACAGAGTTCTCCTACGAGCAGTACTTC.